Reported below is one T cell receptor (beta chain). Per germline, CDR1 SGHNT and CDR2 YYREEE (reference sequence). V dropped 4 bases and J dropped 5; count of bases not matched to a gene: 11. The CDR3 covers 15 residues. TCRdb redid the calling of the RACE reads with MiXCR, one entry per CDR3 protein. The table has 180,000 or so distinct CDR3 sequences, roughly 15% seen once. The data derive from a study of human T cells and chemical hapten exposure. Time point in this sample: patch test 1, 2 weeks after DPC sensitization. The treatment here: therapeutic diphenylcyclopropenone sensitization with weekly scalp DPC. Researchers sampled blood before each patch test went on.

The sequence was collected from a woman younger than 45 with alopecia areata. Some clones in this sample may be carry-over from other donors' samples. The chain uses TRBV5-4 and TRBJ2-5; TRBD1 aligns across 7 bases. Source: whole blood, taken in connection with sensitization to the hapten diphenylcyclopropenone (DPC). CDR3 sequence (DNA): TGTGCCAGCAGCGGAGGACAGGTGGTGGGGGAGACCCAGTACTTC. Amino acid sequence: CASSGGQVVGETQYF.